This paragraph covers one T cell receptor beta chain sequence. Antigen specificity is unknown. Germline CDR1 and CDR2: SGHAT and FQNNGV. This CDR3 is built from 15 residues. V was cut by 3 bases and J by 5 bases, with 14 bases left in between. This record comes from a study of post-analysis software for immune sequencing data. Overall study results and limits: Five or six TRBV segments, including TRBV5-6, TRBV5-1 and TRBV20-1, were more frequent in patients than controls.

TCR beta cDNA libraries had unique molecular identifiers. TCRdb itself ran the PCR reads through MiXCR, one entry per CDR3 protein. The sample holds 600,000 to 750,000 distinct CDR3 sequences, approximately 59% seen once. This TCR derives from a girl aged 2 to 9 with multiple sclerosis. Sequenced input: blood. The rearrangement uses TRBV11-2 and TRBJ2-1; D is perhaps TRBD1 or TRBD2 (6 bases each). The CDR3 loop is CASSFEIGGNNEQFF. The CDR3 DNA follows: TGTGCCAGCAGCTTCGAGATAGGGGGGAACAATGAGCAGTTCTTC.